This T cell receptor (beta chain) was identified in a study of T-cell memory formation after mild COVID-19. Study findings and constraints: There was a balanced CD4/CD8 profile in clones contracting day 15 to 85, and later expanders leaned CD4+.

This clonotype was found a few times. The antigen remains undetermined. CDR1 is SGHNT, CDR2 YYREEE, per germline (reference sequence). V was pared by 2 bases and J by 0 bases, with 10 bases between. CDR3 length: 15 residues. MiXCR was run by TCRdb on the 5' RACE reads, yielding one entry per CDR3 protein. The repertoire holds approximately 100,000 distinct CDR3 sequences, with 9.5% to 15% as singletons. The J gene is TRBJ2-3, the V gene TRBV5-4; D is possibly TRBD2 (5 bases). This TCR derives from an adult woman who had mild COVID-19 (a few samples of this study predate the infection). Cell type and time point are not known. The sample taken for sequencing was PBMCs or a T cell subset sorted from them (not recorded which). Here the CDR3 DNA reads TGTGCCAGCAGCTTTGCCGGGATAAGCACAGATACGCAGTATTTT. This gives the protein CASSFAGISTDTQYF.